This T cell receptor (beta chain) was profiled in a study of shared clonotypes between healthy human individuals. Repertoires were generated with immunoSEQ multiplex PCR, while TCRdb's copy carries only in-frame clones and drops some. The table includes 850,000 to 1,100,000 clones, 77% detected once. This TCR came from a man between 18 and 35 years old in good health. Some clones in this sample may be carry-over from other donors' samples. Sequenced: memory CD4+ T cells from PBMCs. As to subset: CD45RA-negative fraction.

The DNA for the CDR3 is TGTGCCAGCAGCTTAGGGCAGAGGTCGGAGACCCAGTACTTC. This translates into CASSLGQRSETQYF. The chain employs TRBV11-2 and TRBJ2-5; D gene ambiguous. Trimming shortened V by 1 base and J by 5 bases, and 11 bases separated the two germline ends. CDR1 and CDR2 (germline): SGHAT, FQNNGV. CDR3 length: 14 residues.